Listed below are T cell receptor beta chains from one sample, sequenced in a study of blood T cell repertoires in COVID-19. Assay: immunoSEQ multiplex PCR; the TCRdb copy retains only in-frame clones and omits some. The table records about 68,000 clones, nearly 90% of them present only once. Material for sequencing was peripheral blood. These receptors were collected from a woman between 45 and 60 years old with COVID-19, enrolled during active disease. CDR3s include the opening cysteine and the closing phenylalanine or tryptophan. Each record gives: clone size, D gene, V gene, J gene, CDR3 DNA, CDR3 protein. D genes are given only for firm matches. Rows give clone size only sometimes, using once, few, many, or a class for an expanded clone.

.	TRBD2	TRBV5-1	TRBJ2-3	TGCGCCAGCAGCTTTCGGATAGCGGGAGGCACAGATACGCAGTATTTT	CASSFRIAGGTDTQYF
.	.	TRBV7-9	TRBJ2-1	TGTGCCAGCAACCCTAAGGAGGGAGACAATGAGCAGTTCTTC	CASNPKEGDNEQFF
.	.	TRBV6-5	TRBJ2-1	TGTGCCAGCAGTTTGAACAGTAACCCCTACAATGAGCAGTTCTTC	CASSLNSNPYNEQFF
.	.	TRBV18	TRBJ2-2	TGTGCCAGCTCACCAGGCTTCACCGCCCGCCCTTCCGGGGAGCTGTTTTTT	CASSPGFTARPSGELFF
once	TRBD2	TRBV30	TRBJ2-7	TGTGCCTGGAGGGGGGGGCTAGCGGGAGTCGACGAGCAGTACTTC	CAWRGGLAGVDEQYF
.	TRBD1	TRBV24-1	TRBJ1-2	TGTGCCACCAGTGATCCGGGACAGGGGAATGGCTACACCTTC	CATSDPGQGNGYTF
.	.	TRBV12-3/TRBV12-4	TRBJ2-5	TGTGCCAGCAGTACGACAGCCAGGACCCAGTACTTC	CASSTTARTQYF
.	TRBD1	TRBV11-2	TRBJ2-6	TGTGCCAGCAGCTACCGGACAGGGACAGGCCTCCCTGGGGCCAACGTCCTGACTTTC	CASSYRTGTGLPGANVLTF
.	TRBD1	TRBV7-9	TRBJ2-7	TGTGCCAGCAGCGTAGACAGGGGTGGAGAGCAGTACTTC	CASSVDRGGEQYF
.	.	TRBV11-2	TRBJ2-7	TGTGCCAGCAGCTCCAGCACTTCGGGGGAGCAGTACTTC	CASSSSTSGEQYF
few	.	TRBV6-5	TRBJ2-7	TGTGCCAGCAGTCCAGACAGTACCTACGAGCAGTACTTC	CASSPDSTYEQYF
once	TRBD2	TRBV5-1	TRBJ2-1	TGCGCCAGCAGCTTGGGGATAGCGGGAGGAAACGAGCAGTTCTTC	CASSLGIAGGNEQFF
.	TRBD2	TRBV25-1	TRBJ2-1	TGTGCCAGCAGTACCGGGACTAGGGATTACAATGAGCAGTTCTTC	CASSTGTRDYNEQFF
.	.	TRBV7-9	TRBJ2-1	TGTGCCAGCAGCCCCCCTACCAGACTAGGGAATGAGCAGTTCTTC	CASSPPTRLGNEQFF
.	.	TRBV28	TRBJ1-2	TGTGCCAGCAGTTTAGGGGCTTCGAGCTATGGCTACACCTTC	CASSLGASSYGYTF
.	.	TRBV2	TRBJ2-7	TGTGCCAGCAGTGAAGACGTCCCTAAGAGGTGGGAGCAGTACTTC	CASSEDVPKRWEQYF
.	.	TRBV5-1	TRBJ1-2	TGCGCCAGCAGCTTGGGGGCCAGGGTCGACTATGGCTACACCTTC	CASSLGARVDYGYTF
.	TRBD2	TRBV28	TRBJ2-1	TGTGCCAGCAGCCGTCGAATACTAGCGACGACAAACAATGAGCAGTTCTTC	CASSRRILATTNNEQFF
.	.	TRBV5-1	TRBJ1-1	TGCGCCAGCAGCGAAGGACAGTGGGGAACTGAAGCTTTCTTT	CASSEGQWGTEAFF
.	TRBD2	TRBV7-3	TRBJ2-3	TGTGCCAGCAGCAGACTAGCGGGAGCCACAGATACGCAGTATTTT	CASSRLAGATDTQYF
.	.	TRBV11-1	TRBJ2-3	TGTGCCAGCAGCTTAGGCGGATACACAGATACGCAGTATTTT	CASSLGGYTDTQYF
.	.	TRBV29-1	TRBJ2-7	TGCACCACTGGTGGCAGGTTCGATGGCGAGCAGTACTTC	CTTGGRFDGEQYF
.	TRBD2	TRBV28	TRBJ2-7	TGTGCCAGCTATTCTAGCGGTACCGACGGCCACGAGCAGTACTTC	CASYSSGTDGHEQYF
.	TRBD1	TRBV4-1	TRBJ1-6	TGCGCCAGCAGCCGACTCGGGACAGGGAGAAATTCACCCCTCCACTTT	CASSRLGTGRNSPLHF
.	TRBD2	TRBV19	TRBJ2-7	TGTGCCAGTAGTCCTTCTAGCGGGAGTTTATCCGAGCAGTACTTC	CASSPSSGSLSEQYF
.	TRBD1	TRBV6-2/TRBV6-3	TRBJ2-7	TGTGCCAGCAGTCGGGACAGGGGGTTCGAGCAGTACTTC	CASSRDRGFEQYF
.	.	TRBV5-1	TRBJ1-5	TGCGCCAGCAGCTTGGCTGTAGGGGCTGACCAGCCCCAGCATTTT	CASSLAVGADQPQHF
.	.	TRBV19	TRBJ1-5	TGTGCCAGTAGTGTGACAGCTTGGAATCAGCCCCAGCATTTT	CASSVTAWNQPQHF
few	.	TRBV12-3/TRBV12-4	TRBJ1-2	TGTGCCAGCAGTTTTTATAGTGGCTACACCTTC	CASSFYSGYTF
.	.	TRBV2	TRBJ1-2	TGTGCCAGCATTGGAGGGAGTTACCTCTATGGCTACACCTTC	CASIGGSYLYGYTF
once	.	TRBV21-1	TRBJ2-1	TGTGCCAGTGGACAACCGGGACAACTACCATACAATGAGCAGTTCTTC	CASGQPGQLPYNEQFF
.	.	TRBV27	TRBJ2-1	TGTGCCAGCTCTCTAGCTCCATCCTACAATGAGCAGTTCTTC	CASSLAPSYNEQFF
once	.	TRBV19	TRBJ1-2	TGTGCCAGTAGTTCCACCCTCGGACAGTATGGCTACACCTTC	CASSSTLGQYGYTF